The rows below give T cell receptor beta chains drawn from one sample of a study of read filtering for tumor transcriptome and immune sequencing. TCRdb redid the calling of the reads with MiXCR, one entry per CDR3 protein. The table lists about 50,000 distinct CDR3 sequences, roughly 19% of them singletons. Sequencing was performed on a population of CD138-negative cells sorted from bone marrow. Receptors originate from a donor at least 40 years old with multiple myeloma. The CDR3 runs from the conserved cysteine through the conserved F or W. A D gene is named only where the DNA matches it firmly. Part of the rows lack a size; the others show once, few, many or a class for expanded clones.

once,TRBJ2-2,TRBD2,TRBV24-1,TGTGACACCACCCATTCTCGGGAGGGCGTTACCGGGGAGCTGTTTTTT,CDTTHSREGVTGELFF
few,TRBJ1-5,-,TRBV7-2,TGTGCCAGCAGCCCGCGGGCAGGGTCTTACCAGCCCCAGCATTTT,CASSPRAGSYQPQHF
few,TRBJ1-1,-,TRBV30,TGTGCCTGGGGGACCAGGGCAGACACTGAAGCTTTCTTT,CAWGTRADTEAFF
many,TRBJ1-1,-,TRBV29-1,TGCAGCGGGGGGGGTGGCACTGAAGCTTTCTTT,CSGGGGTEAFF
many,TRBJ2-5,TRBD2,TRBV2,TGTGCCAGCAGGTGGACTAGCGGCCTGACGGGAGAGACCCAGTACTTC,CASRWTSGLTGETQYF
-,TRBJ2-3,-,TRBV4-2,TGTGCCAGCAGCCAAGACCCCCGCACAGATACGCAGTATTTT,CASSQDPRTDTQYF
-,TRBJ2-7,-,TRBV5-1,TGCGCCAGCAGCTTGGCCGCTCAGGACGGGACCTACGAGCAGCACTTC,CASSLAAQDGTYEQHF
many,TRBJ1-6,TRBD1,TRBV7-2,TGTGCCAGCAGCCCGCACCTGGGACAGGGTATTTCACCCCTCCACTTT,CASSPHLGQGISPLHF
many,TRBJ1-1,-,TRBV28,TGTGCCAGCACTCCCCTCGGGGCAAGGGGTCCTCTGAACACTGAAGCTTTCTTT,CASTPLGARGPLNTEAFF
many,TRBJ2-1,TRBD2,TRBV19,TGTGCCAGTAGCCCACTAGCGGCCCACTACAATGAGCAGTTCTTC,CASSPLAAHYNEQFF
few,TRBJ1-5,-,TRBV12-5,TGTGCTAGTGGTTTGAACGGGCCCCAGCATTTT,CASGLNGPQHF
-,TRBJ1-5,-,TRBV5-6,TGTGCCAGCAGCTTGTGGCAGGGGAATCAGCCCCAGCATTTT,CASSLWQGNQPQHF
many,TRBJ2-1,-,TRBV24-1,TGTGCCACCAGTGAGCCGAAACAAAATGAGCAGTTCTTC,CATSEPKQNEQFF
many,TRBJ2-1,-,TRBV9,TGTGCCAGCAGCCCAAGGGAGGTGACCTACAATGAGCAGTTCTTC,CASSPREVTYNEQFF
many,TRBJ2-3,TRBD1,TRBV27,TGTGCCAGCAGTCTACAGGGGGACCACAGGGCAGATACGCAGTATTTT,CASSLQGDHRADTQYF
-,TRBJ2-6,-,TRBV6-1,TGTGCCAGCAGCCGAGGGGGGACTGAGGCCAACGTCCTGACTTTC,CASSRGGTEANVLTF
many,TRBJ1-1,-,TRBV20-1,TGCAGTGCTAGACCCTCGGGTGGCGGACGGGGGAATGAAGCTTTCTTT,CSARPSGGGRGNEAFF